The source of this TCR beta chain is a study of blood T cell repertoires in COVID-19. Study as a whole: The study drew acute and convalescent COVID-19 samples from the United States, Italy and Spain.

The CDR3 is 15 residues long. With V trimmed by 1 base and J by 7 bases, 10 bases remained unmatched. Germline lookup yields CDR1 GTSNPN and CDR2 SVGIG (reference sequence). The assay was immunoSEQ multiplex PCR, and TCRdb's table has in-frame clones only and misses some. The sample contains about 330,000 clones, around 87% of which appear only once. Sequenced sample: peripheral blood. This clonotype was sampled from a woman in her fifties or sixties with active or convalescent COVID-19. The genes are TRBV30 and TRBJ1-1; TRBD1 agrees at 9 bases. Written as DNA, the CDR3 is TGTGCCTGGAGTGGTCCCGGGACAGGGATCTTTGAAGCTTTCTTT. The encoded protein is CAWSGPGTGIFEAFF.